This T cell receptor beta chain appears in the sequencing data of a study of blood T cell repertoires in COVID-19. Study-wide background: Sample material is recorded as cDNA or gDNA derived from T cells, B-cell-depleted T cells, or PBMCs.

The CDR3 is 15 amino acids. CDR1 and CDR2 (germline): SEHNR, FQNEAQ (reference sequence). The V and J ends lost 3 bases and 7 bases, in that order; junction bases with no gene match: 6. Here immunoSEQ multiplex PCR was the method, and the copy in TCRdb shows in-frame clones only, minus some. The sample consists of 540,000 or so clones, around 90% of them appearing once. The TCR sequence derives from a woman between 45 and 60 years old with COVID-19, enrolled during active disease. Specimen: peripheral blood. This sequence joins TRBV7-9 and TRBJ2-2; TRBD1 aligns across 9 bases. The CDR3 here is CASSLTGGANGELFF. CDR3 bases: TGTGCCAGCAGCTTGACAGGGGGGGCGAACGGGGAGCTGTTTTTT.